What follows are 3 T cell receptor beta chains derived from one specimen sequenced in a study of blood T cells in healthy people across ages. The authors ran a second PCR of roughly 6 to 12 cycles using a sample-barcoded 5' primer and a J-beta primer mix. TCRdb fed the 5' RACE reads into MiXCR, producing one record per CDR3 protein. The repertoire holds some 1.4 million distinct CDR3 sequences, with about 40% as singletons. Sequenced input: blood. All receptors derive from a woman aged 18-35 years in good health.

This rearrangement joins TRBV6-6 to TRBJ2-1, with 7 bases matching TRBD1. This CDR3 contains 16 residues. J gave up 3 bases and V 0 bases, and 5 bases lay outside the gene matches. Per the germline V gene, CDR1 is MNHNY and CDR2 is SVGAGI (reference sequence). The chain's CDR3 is CASSYSPGGSYNEQFF. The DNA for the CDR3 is TGTGCCAGCAGTTACTCGCCAGGGGGAAGCTACAATGAGCAGTTCTTC.

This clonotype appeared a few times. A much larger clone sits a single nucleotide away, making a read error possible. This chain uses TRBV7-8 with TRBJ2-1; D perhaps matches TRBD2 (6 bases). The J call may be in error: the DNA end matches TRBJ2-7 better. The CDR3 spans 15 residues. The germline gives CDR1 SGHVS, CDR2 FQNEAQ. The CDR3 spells CASSFPGLNYNEQYF. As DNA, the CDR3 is TGTGCCAGCAGTTTTCCGGGACTCAACTACAATGAGCAGTACTTC.

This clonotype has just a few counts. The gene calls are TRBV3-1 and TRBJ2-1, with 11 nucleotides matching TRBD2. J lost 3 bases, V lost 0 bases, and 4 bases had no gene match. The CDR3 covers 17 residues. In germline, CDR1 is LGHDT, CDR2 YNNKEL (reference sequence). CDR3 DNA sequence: TGTGCCAGCAGCCAAGATAGCGGGAGGGCCGTCTACAATGAGCAGTTCTTC. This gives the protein CASSQDSGRAVYNEQFF.